This T cell receptor beta chain originates from a study of blood T cell repertoires in COVID-19. This CDR3 is 15 amino acids long. Germline CDR1 reads MDHEN; CDR2 reads SYDVKM. Trimming pared 2 bases from V and 1 base from J, leaving 11 bases between. Libraries were prepared by immunoSEQ multiplex PCR; TCRdb keeps only in-frame clonotypes and omits some of them. Among tens of thousands of clones, less than 90% were seen once, and the ten largest hold around 13%. This chain joins TRBV28 and TRBJ1-1; tentatively, D is TRBD1 (6 bases). The specimen was peripheral blood. This sequence was found in a human donor in a cohort sampled during active COVID-19. The CDR3 DNA is TGTGCCAGCAGTTTACCCCCGACAGGGAACACTGAAGCTTTCTTT. Its translation: CASSLPPTGNTEAFF. The full variable domain, completed using reference TRBV28 and TRBJ1-1, is DVKVTQSSRYLVKRTGEKVFLECVQDMDHENMFWYRQDPGLGLRLIYFSYDVKMKEKGDIPEGYSVSREKKERFSLILESASTNQTSMYLCASSLPPTGNTEAFFGQGTRLTVV.